The entry that follows covers one TCR beta chain sequence. Its antigen is unidentified. This entry is derived from a study of OX40 agonist ivuxolimab in advanced cancers. Germline assignment: CDR1 SQVTM and CDR2 ANQGSEA. The CDR3 runs to 15 residues. Trimming pared 6 bases from V and 8 bases from J, leaving 25 bases between. Here immunoSEQ multiplex PCR was the method, and the copy in TCRdb shows in-frame clones only, minus some. The repertoire includes some 70,000 clones, roughly four fifths of them detected once, and 2% to 2.5% sits in the top ten. Study-level findings and limits: Compared with others, partial responders at 0.1-3.0 mg/kg displayed clonal expansion among the lowest.

Sample: CD4+ or CD8+ T cells sorted from blood, taken in a trial of the OX40 agonist ivuxolimab. The V call is TRBV29-1, the J call TRBJ1-2; TRBD1 is a possible D gene (6 bases). This sequence originates from an adult with an advanced solid tumor such as melanoma, head and neck, liver or kidney cancer. CDR3 protein: CSVGEGGGASRGYTF. As DNA, the CDR3 is TGCAGCGTCGGGGAGGGCGGGGGCGCGTCGAGGGGCTACACCTTC.